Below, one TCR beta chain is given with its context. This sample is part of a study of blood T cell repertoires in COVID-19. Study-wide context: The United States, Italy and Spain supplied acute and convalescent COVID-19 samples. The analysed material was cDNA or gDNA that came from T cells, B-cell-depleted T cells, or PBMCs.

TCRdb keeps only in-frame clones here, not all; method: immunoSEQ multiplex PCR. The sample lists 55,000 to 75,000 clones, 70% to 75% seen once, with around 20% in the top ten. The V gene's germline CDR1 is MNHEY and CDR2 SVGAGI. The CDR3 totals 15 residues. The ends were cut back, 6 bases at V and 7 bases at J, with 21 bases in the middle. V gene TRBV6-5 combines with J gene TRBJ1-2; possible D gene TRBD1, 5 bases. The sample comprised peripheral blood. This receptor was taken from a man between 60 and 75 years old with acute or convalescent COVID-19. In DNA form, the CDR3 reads TGTGCCAGCAGACACGACCCCAGGGTTGTCGGTGGCTACACCTTC. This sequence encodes CASRHDPRVVGGYTF.